One and the same sample provided the 15 T cell receptor beta chains below, sequenced in a study of cytomegalovirus exposure and HLA in healthy donors. The PCR contained 60 Vbeta and 13 Jbeta primers. The data were produced by immunoSEQ multiplex PCR, yet TCRdb's version contains in-frame clones alone and is incomplete. The sample holds over 150,000 clones, about 81% seen once. Specimen: PBMCs. These receptors were obtained from a woman in her 30s in good health and CMV-seronegative.

The chain uses TRBV28 and TRBJ2-3; 14 positions agree with TRBD2. V lost 3 bases, J lost 2 bases, and 4 bases stayed unmatched. Germline loops: CDR1 MDHEN, CDR2 SYDVKM. The CDR3 runs to 17 residues. This CDR3 is CASSLGLAGDFTDTQYF. CDR3 DNA sequence: TGTGCCAGCAGTTTGGGACTAGCGGGAGACTTCACAGATACGCAGTATTTT.

This clone appeared a few times. One end of the junction does not line up with germline, which may come from a read error. The CDR3 loop reads CSVEEASSGANGLTF. CDR3 coding DNA: TGCAGCGTTGAAGAGGCCAGCTCTGGGGCCAACGGCCTGACTTTC. The chain recombines TRBV29-1 with TRBJ2-6; possibly TRBD1 for D (5 bases). This CDR3 region has 15 residues. CDR1 is SQVTM, CDR2 ANQGSEA, per germline.

This sequence joins TRBV7-9 and TRBJ1-4; 8 bases are a match to TRBD1. With V trimmed by 2 bases and J by 2 bases, 10 bases remained unmatched. Germline V gene sequence: CDR1 SEHNR, CDR2 FQNEAQ (reference sequence). The CDR3 is made up of 18 amino acids. The CDR3 here is CASSLWSARGPTNEKLFF. The CDR3 DNA follows: TGTGCCAGCAGCTTATGGTCGGCCAGGGGGCCGACTAATGAAAAACTGTTTTTT.

The chain has TRBV9 and TRBJ1-2; a possible D gene is TRBD1 (5 bases). Germline assignment: CDR1 SGDLS and CDR2 YYNGEE. There are 14 residues in the CDR3. Trimming cost V 3 bases and J 6 bases, with 15 bases left between them. CDR3 residues: CASSGDQGGHGYTF. CDR3 coding DNA: TGTGCCAGCAGCGGAGATCAGGGAGGTCATGGCTACACCTTC.

This clone was seen only a few times. The chain is built from TRBV18 and TRBJ2-7, with 8 positions matching TRBD2. Germline assignment: CDR1 KGHSH and CDR2 LQKENI. This CDR3 has 16 residues. V shed 3 bases, J shed 7 bases, and the junction held 14 bases outside the gene matches. The CDR3 DNA is TGTGCCAGCTCACCCTGGTCTAGCGGGCGCTCTTGGGAGCAGTACTTC. Protein sequence: CASSPWSSGRSWEQYF.

The CDR3 protein is CASSQGGNSPLHF. The CDR3 DNA sequence: TGTGCCAGCAGCCAGGGGGGTAATTCACCCCTCCACTTT. The gene calls are TRBV7-2 and TRBJ1-6; TRBD1 matches at 7 bases. V shed 5 bases, J shed 6 bases, and the junction held 1 base outside the gene matches. CDR1 and CDR2 (germline): SGHTA, FQGNSA. This CDR3 has 13 residues.

The genes are TRBV7-6 and TRBJ1-5, with TRBD1 identical over 8 bases. CDR3 length: 16 amino acids. Germline V gives CDR1 SGHVS, CDR2 FNYEAQ. The ends lost 5 bases at V and 3 bases at J; junction bases unmatched: 9. The CDR3 here is CASSPGGQGVNQPQHF. In DNA form, the CDR3 reads TGTGCCAGCAGCCCCGGTGGACAGGGAGTCAATCAGCCCCAGCATTTT.

This chain connects TRBV4-3 to TRBJ2-7; D remains unclear. Germline loops: CDR1 LGHNA, CDR2 YSLEER. V shed 0 bases and J shed 6 bases, with 12 bases lying between them. The CDR3 is made up of 14 amino acids. CDR3: CASSQDYTASEQYF. The CDR3 DNA follows: TGCGCCAGCAGCCAAGATTACACAGCCAGCGAGCAGTACTTC.

V is TRBV9 and J is TRBJ2-2; D gene unclear. V lost 4 bases and J lost 3, with 13 bases in between. Germline values: CDR1 SGDLS, CDR2 YYNGEE. There are 15 residues in the CDR3. In nucleotides, the CDR3 is TGTGCCAGCAGCCACTTCGGGTTGGACACCGGGGAGCTGTTTTTT. As protein: CASSHFGLDTGELFF.

This clone was observed a few times. The rearrangement joins TRBV6-5 to TRBJ1-1; maybe TRBD1 (5 bases). V was shortened by 4 bases and J by 4 bases, with 13 bases between the two germline ends. CDR1 and CDR2 from the germline V gene are MNHEY and SVGAGI. The CDR3 contains 14 residues. The chain's CDR3 is CASSWGPGSTEAFF. In nucleotides, the CDR3 is TGTGCCAGCAGTTGGGGACCCGGGAGCACTGAAGCTTTCTTT.

In regard to this clone: Additional DNA sequences in this sample encode the identical CDR3. The chain recombines TRBV30 with TRBJ1-1; D remains unclear. The CDR3 loop spans 13 amino acids. Between the trimmed V and J ends, which lost 0 bases and 2 bases, there was a span of 7 bases. Germline loops: CDR1 GTSNPN, CDR2 SVGIG (reference sequence). Here the CDR3 DNA reads TGTGCCTGGAGTGTACAAGTTAACACTGAAGCTTTCTTT. Protein sequence: CAWSVQVNTEAFF.

The chain employs TRBV19 and TRBJ2-2; TRBD1 agrees at 8 bases. Trimming at V came to 3 bases and at J to 4 bases, leaving 7 bases not matched to a gene. The CDR3 totals 16 residues. Germline-derived CDR1 and CDR2 are LNHDA and SQIVND (reference sequence). CDR3 in amino acids: CASSIGQGEGTGELFF. CDR3 bases: TGTGCCAGTAGTATTGGACAGGGTGAGGGCACCGGGGAGCTGTTTTTT.

This chain links TRBV14 with TRBJ1-2; 11 bases match TRBD1. The germline gives CDR1 SGHDN, CDR2 FVKESK. The V and J ends lost 4 bases and 2 bases, in that order; junction bases with no gene match: 6. The CDR3 consists of 16 residues. Written as DNA, the CDR3 is TGTGCCAGCAGCCTGAGAGGGACAGGGGGGAACTATGGCTACACCTTC. Translating it yields CASSLRGTGGNYGYTF.

The V call is TRBV7-8, the J call TRBJ1-5; 7 nucleotides align to TRBD1. This CDR3 has 16 amino acids. CDR1 is SGHVS and CDR2 is FQNEAQ in the germline V gene. Trimming removed 4 bases from V and 4 bases from J; junction bases left unmatched: 10. CDR3 DNA sequence: TGTGCCAGCAGCTCTATCGTGGGACAGATTAATCAGCCCCAGCATTTT. Translation gives CASSSIVGQINQPQHF.

The sample holds one count of this clone. The V and J genes are TRBV7-2 and TRBJ2-2; 7 bases align to TRBD1. The length of the CDR3 is 18 residues. The J segment lost 4 bases and the V segment lost 1 base, leaving 12 bases of the junction unmatched. The V gene's germline CDR1 is SGHTA and CDR2 FQGNSA. The CDR3, as DNA: TGTGCCAGCAGCTTAGAGCCTATTCTCAGGGGGTCCACCGGGGAGCTGTTTTTT. This codes for CASSLEPILRGSTGELFF.